Presented here are 26 T cell receptor beta chains from one specimen sequenced in a study of blood T cell repertoires in COVID-19. The repertoire was sequenced with immunoSEQ multiplex PCR; TCRdb's copy has only in-frame clones and lacks some. The table lists 130,000 or so clones, approximately 80% of them singletons. The specimen sequenced was peripheral blood. The receptor set was obtained from a woman in her fifties or sixties with acute or convalescent COVID-19.

The chain joins TRBV29-1 to TRBJ1-1; maybe TRBD1 (5 bases). This CDR3 has 14 residues. Germline-derived CDR1 and CDR2 are SQVTM and ANQGSEA. With 7 bases removed from V and 0 bases from J, the gap between germline ends came to 15 bases. CDR3: CSAYLGAMNTEAFF. CDR3 bases: TGCAGCGCCTATCTAGGGGCGATGAACACTGAAGCTTTCTTT. The whole variable domain, remainder taken from reference TRBV29-1 and TRBJ1-1, is SAVISQKPSRDICQRGTSLTIQCQVDSQVTMMFWYRQQPGQSLTLIATANQGSEATYESGFVIDKFPISRPNLTFSTLTVSNMSPEDSSIYLCSAYLGAMNTEAFFGQGTRLTVV.

This chain connects TRBV12-3 or TRBV12-4 to TRBJ2-2; the D gene is possibly TRBD1 (5 bases). This CDR3 spans 13 amino acids. Trimming removed 5 bases at V and 2 bases at J, with 6 bases between. This CDR3 reads CASSQGNTGELFF. The CDR3 DNA is TGTGCCAGCAGTCAGGGAAACACCGGGGAGCTGTTTTTT.

The chain carries TRBV6-5 and TRBJ1-1; D gene unclear. Germline values: CDR1 MNHEY, CDR2 SVGAGI. The CDR3 runs 11 residues. V lost 10 bases to trimming and J lost 9 bases, with 15 bases between them. The CDR3 sequence is CATQIPGKAFF. The CDR3 DNA follows: TGTGCCACCCAGATACCGGGTAAAGCTTTCTTT.

This sequence joins TRBV6-5 and TRBJ1-2, with a possible D match to TRBD1 (5 bases). V lost 8 bases to trimming and J lost 4 bases, with 14 bases between them. CDR3 length: 13 residues. Looked up from germline, CDR1 is MNHEY and CDR2 is SVGAGI. The chain's CDR3 is CASRGVQGYGYTF. CDR3 bases: TGTGCCAGCCGGGGGGTTCAGGGCTATGGCTACACCTTC.

The gene calls are TRBV19 and TRBJ1-2, with no clear D. The CDR3 loop spans 14 amino acids. Trimming cost V 6 bases and J 4 bases, with 15 bases left between them. CDR1 is LNHDA, CDR2 SQIVND, per germline (reference sequence). CDR3 sequence: CASRTEGKAYGYTF. The CDR3 DNA reads as TGTGCCAGTAGAACCGAGGGAAAGGCCTATGGCTACACCTTC.

The gene calls are TRBV5-1 and TRBJ2-2; D is possibly TRBD1 (6 bases). The CDR3 loop spans 14 amino acids. CDR1 is SGHRS, CDR2 YFSETQ, per germline. V gave up 4 bases and J gave up 1 base, with 8 bases separating them. CDR3 sequence: CASSQGQNTGELFF. Here the CDR3 DNA reads TGCGCCAGCAGCCAGGGACAGAACACCGGGGAGCTGTTTTTT.

The V and J genes are TRBV6-6 and TRBJ1-6, with D unresolved. CDR1 and CDR2 from the germline V gene are MNHNY and SVGAGI (reference sequence). CDR3 length: 13 residues. Trimming took 4 bases from V and 8 from J, leaving 9 bases between them. CDR3 sequence: CASSSTLYSPLHF. The CDR3 region has the DNA TGTGCCAGCAGTTCTACCCTATATTCACCCCTCCACTTT.

J is TRBJ1-2 and V is TRBV5-1; D is undetermined. The germline V gene has CDR1 SGHRS and CDR2 YFSETQ. V lost 0 bases to trimming and J lost 3 bases, with 9 bases between them. The CDR3 is 14 amino acids. CDR3 in DNA: TGCGCCAGCAGCTTGGCAGTGGGAGACTATGGCTACACCTTC. Protein product: CASSLAVGDYGYTF.

This chain joins TRBV20-1 and TRBJ2-5; D is uncertain. V shed 3 bases and J shed 4 bases, with 6 bases lying between them. CDR3 length: 11 residues. CDR1 DFQATT and CDR2 SNEGSKA come from the germline V gene (reference sequence). CDR3 sequence (DNA): TGCAGTGCTAGGCACGGAGAGACCCAGTACTTC. Its translation is CSARHGETQYF.

This clone was counted between two and nine times. This chain links TRBV19 with TRBJ1-3, with D unclear. V shed 7 bases and J shed 0 bases, with 10 bases lying between them. Germline loops: CDR1 LNHDA, CDR2 SQIVND (reference sequence). This CDR3 is built from 14 residues. The CDR3 reads CASIGRPSGNTIYF. CDR3 sequence (DNA): TGTGCCAGTATTGGCAGGCCCTCTGGAAACACCATATATTTT.

This clone has a single count. V and J are TRBV7-8 and TRBJ1-3; TRBD1 matches at 9 bases. The ends lost 6 bases at V and 0 bases at J; junction bases unmatched: 6. The CDR3 spans 16 residues. Germline CDR1 reads SGHVS; CDR2 reads FQNEAQ. CDR3 in amino acids: CASSGTGPNSGNTIYF. DNA for the CDR3: TGTGCCAGCAGTGGGACAGGGCCTAACTCTGGAAACACCATATATTTT. The whole variable domain, remainder taken from reference TRBV7-8 and TRBJ1-3, is GAGVSQSPRYKVAKRGQDVALRCDPISGHVSLFWYQQALGQGPEFLTYFQNEAQLDKSGLPSDRFFAERPEGSVSTLKIQRTQQEDSAVYLCASSGTGPNSGNTIYFGEGSWLTVV.

The gene calls are TRBV12-3 or TRBV12-4 and TRBJ1-5; D is uncertain. V was trimmed by 3 bases and J by 6 bases, leaving 9 bases between them. The CDR3 has 13 amino acids. The CDR3 spells CASSLTGGQPQHF. Written as DNA, the CDR3 is TGTGCCAGCAGTTTGACGGGAGGTCAGCCCCAGCATTTT.

This chain joins TRBV5-1 and TRBJ1-6, with 10 positions matching TRBD1. V dropped 4 bases and J dropped 10; count of bases not matched to a gene: 11. The CDR3 is made up of 16 amino acids. Germline V CDR1 and CDR2: SGHRS, YFSETQ. This CDR3 is CASSLQGQGIKSPLHF. Here the CDR3 DNA reads TGCGCCAGCAGCCTGCAGGGACAGGGGATTAAGTCACCCCTCCACTTT. The full variable domain, completed using reference TRBV5-1 and TRBJ1-6, is KAGVTQTPRYLIKTRGQQVTLSCSPISGHRSVSWYQQTPGQGLQFLFEYFSETQRNKGNFPGRFSGRQFSNSRSEMNVSTLELGDSALYLCASSLQGQGIKSPLHFGNGTRLTVT.

The chain combines TRBV24-1 with TRBJ2-1; D not resolved. Germline V gene lookup returns CDR1 KGHDR and CDR2 SFDVKD. This CDR3 spans 12 amino acids. V was trimmed by 1 base and J by 6 bases, leaving 3 bases between them. The CDR3 here is CATSDFGNEQFF. CDR3 in DNA: TGTGCCACCAGTGATTTCGGCAATGAGCAGTTCTTC.

In its sample, this clone was seen a few times. The chain joins TRBV5-1 to TRBJ2-1; 8 bases are shared with TRBD1. The CDR3 contains 13 residues. The ends lost 4 bases at V and 6 bases at J; junction bases unmatched: 3. In germline, CDR1 is SGHRS, CDR2 YFSETQ. CDR3 sequence: CASSLGQVNEQFF. The CDR3 nucleotides read TGCGCCAGCAGCCTGGGACAGGTCAATGAGCAGTTCTTC.

V and J are TRBV9 and TRBJ2-3; perhaps TRBD2 as D (5 bases). Trimming took off 4 bases at V and 6 bases at J, with 18 bases between the two ends. Germline CDR1 SGDLS, CDR2 YYNGEE. The CDR3 runs to 15 residues. CDR3 loop: CASSPQDFTLDTQYF. The CDR3, as DNA: TGTGCCAGCAGCCCCCAGGACTTTACGCTGGATACGCAGTATTTT.

Comment on this clone: The junction differs from germline at one of its ends, possibly a read error. The CDR3 sequence is CASSILSDQPQHF. In nucleotides, the CDR3 is TGTGCCAGTAGTATCCTTAGCGATCAGCCCCAGCATTTT. V and J are TRBV19 and TRBJ1-5; no firm D call. The CDR3 consists of 13 residues. Germline loops: CDR1 LNHDA, CDR2 SQIVND (reference sequence). Filled out from reference TRBV19 and TRBJ1-5, the complete variable domain reads DGGITQSPKYLFRKEGQNVTLSCEQNLNHDAMYWYRQDPGQGLRLIYYSQIVNDFQKGDIAEGYSVSREKKESFPLTVTSAQKNPTAFYLCASSILSDQPQHFGDGTRLSIL.

The chain recombines TRBV4-1 with TRBJ2-5; possibly TRBD1 for D (6 bases). The CDR3 is made up of 14 amino acids. Germline loops: CDR1 MGHRA, CDR2 YSYEKL. The V end lost 3 bases, the J end lost 4 bases, and 12 bases lay between the germline ends. CDR3 bases: TGCGCCAGCAGCCAGGCAACAGGGTTAGAGACCCAGTACTTC. Translated, it gives CASSQATGLETQYF.

The chain has TRBV19 and TRBJ1-5, with TRBD1 matching over 9 bases. The CDR3 is made up of 16 amino acids. Germline V gene lookup returns CDR1 LNHDA and CDR2 SQIVND (reference sequence). V shed 1 base and J 4 bases; nucleotides not matched to a gene: 5. The CDR3 DNA sequence: TGTGCCAGTAGTATAGCTACAGGGGGCAGAAATCAGCCCCAGCATTTT. Encoded protein: CASSIATGGRNQPQHF.

The V gene is TRBV11-2, the J gene TRBJ1-1; D ambiguous. Germline CDR1 is SGHAT and CDR2 is FQNNGV. The CDR3 has 15 residues. The germline V and J ends were trimmed by 5 bases and 1 base, with 14 bases remaining between them. The CDR3 DNA follows: TGTGCCAGCAGCCTAGGGAGACCGGGGAACACTGAAGCTTTCTTT. Protein product: CASSLGRPGNTEAFF. Drawing the rest from reference TRBV11-2 and TRBJ1-1, the complete variable domain is EAGVAQSPRYKIIEKRQSVAFWCNPISGHATLYWYQQILGQGPKLLIQFQNNGVVDDSQLPKDRFSAERLKGVDSTLKIQPAKLEDSAVYLCASSLGRPGNTEAFFGQGTRLTVV.

The J gene is TRBJ1-2, the V gene TRBV5-1, with D possibly matching TRBD1 (5 bases). The CDR3 runs to 16 residues. V was clipped by 2 bases and J by 8 bases, with 22 bases between them. CDR1 is SGHRS, CDR2 YFSETQ, per germline. CDR3 amino acids: CASSLEATATSGGYTF. The DNA of the CDR3 is TGCGCCAGCAGCTTAGAAGCGACAGCTACCAGTGGAGGCTACACCTTC.

The rearrangement uses TRBV7-3 and TRBJ1-1, with D possibly matching TRBD1 (6 bases). This CDR3 region has 14 residues. The V gene lost 5 bases and the J gene lost 4 bases, with 14 bases spanning the gap. The germline gives CDR1 SGHTA, CDR2 FQGTGA. CDR3 loop: CASSPGGGGTEAFF. The CDR3 bases are TGTGCCAGCAGCCCCGGGGGCGGGGGCACTGAAGCTTTCTTT.

The chain uses TRBV11-2 and TRBJ1-3; tentatively, D is TRBD1 (5 bases). Trimming cost V 7 bases and J 3 bases, with 13 bases left between them. Germline-derived CDR1 and CDR2 are SGHAT and FQNNGV. The CDR3 consists of 14 residues. The CDR3 is CASKSTAGGNTIYF. The CDR3 region has the DNA TGTGCCAGCAAGTCGACAGCGGGTGGAAACACCATATATTTT.

This clone was detected only a few times. The gene calls are TRBV7-2 and TRBJ1-1; D is unclear. There are 15 residues in the CDR3. CDR1 is SGHTA, CDR2 FQGNSA, per germline. Trimming removed 5 bases at V and 8 bases at J, with 21 bases between. CDR3 loop: CASSPLLRGRGEAFF. CDR3 bases: TGTGCCAGCAGCCCCCTCCTCCGCGGAAGAGGGGAAGCTTTCTTT.

The chain uses TRBV7-9 and TRBJ2-1; the D is unclear. Trimming shortened V by 2 bases and J by 6 bases, and 8 bases separated the two germline ends. The CDR3 sequence is 13 residues long. Germline V gene data show CDR1 as SEHNR and CDR2 as FQNEAQ (reference sequence). The CDR3, as DNA: TGTGCCAGCAGCTTAAGCCTTACCAATGAGCAGTTCTTC. Its protein product is CASSLSLTNEQFF.

This clone was detected only once. V is TRBV27 and J is TRBJ1-1; a possible D gene is TRBD1 (5 bases). Germline-derived CDR1 and CDR2 are MNHEY and SMNVEV (reference sequence). V lost 8 bases to trimming and J lost 2 bases, with 9 bases between them. The CDR3 contains 12 residues. CDR3 sequence (DNA): TGTGCCAGCCGGGACTCTAACACTGAAGCTTTCTTT. It encodes CASRDSNTEAFF.